This TCR beta chain originates from a study of siplizumab effects on memory and regulatory T cells. The V gene's germline CDR1 is SGHNT and CDR2 YENEEA. The ends were cut back, 0 bases at V and 9 bases at J, with 9 bases in the middle. CDR3 length: 12 amino acids. Overall study findings and caveats: Confirmation was lacking for the suppressive function of proliferating Tregs derived from siplizumab cultures.

Per sample, 100,000 or so TCR templates underwent assay. Profiled with immunoSEQ multiplex PCR; TCRdb holds only in-frame clones, not every one. The table has about 64,000 clones, about 96% seen once. In regard to this clone: The antigen is unknown.

A few donor pairs also had unstimulated CD4+ and CD8+ naive and memory subsets sequenced. Specimen: naive CD8+ T cells sorted from blood. The chain has TRBV11-3 and TRBJ2-7; tentative D call: TRBD2 (6 bases). This receptor was taken from a human donor in good health. CDR3 nucleotides: TGTGCCAGCAGCTTAGAGGGGGGTTCGCAGTACTTC. As protein: CASSLEGGSQYF.